This note documents a single T cell receptor (beta chain) sequence. Other DNA sequences of this sample code for an identical CDR3. The source of the sample is a study of circulating and synovial CD4+ cells in juvenile arthritis. The table came from immunoSEQ multiplex PCR; TCRdb's copy has only in-frame clones and leaves some out. Among about 32,000 clones listed, 90% to 95% were seen once. This CDR3 is 14 amino acids long. Germline assignment: CDR1 SEHNR and CDR2 FQNEAQ (reference sequence). After removal of 5 bases from V and 0 bases from J, the junction contained 1 base not matched to a gene. This receptor was obtained from a human donor with juvenile idiopathic arthritis. Material for sequencing was CD4+ T cells from blood. The rearrangement uses TRBV7-9 and TRBJ1-5, with TRBD1 matching over 7 bases. The chain's CDR3 is CASSRDSSNQPQHF. CDR3 DNA: TGTGCCAGCAGCAGGGACAGTAGCAATCAGCCCCAGCATTTT.